The clone carrying this TCR beta chain was counted only a few times. Antigen specificity is unknown. From blood, roughly 240-550 ng of genomic DNA served as TRB template. The CDR3 is 16 amino acids. J was trimmed by 2 bases and V by 4 bases; bases with no gene match: 4. Germline V CDR1 and CDR2: SGHRS, YFSETQ. This specimen comes from a study of T and B cells in COVID-19 patients. Overall study context: At median age approximately 30 years, recovered patients were younger than active-infection patients at about 67.

Overall study results and limits: Patients with COVID-19 reportedly showed strongly skewed T cell receptor beta variable and joining gene usage.

BIOMED2 TRB-A/B primer pools were used in multiplex TRB PCR. TCRdb reanalysed the multiplex PCR reads using MiXCR and keeps one entry per CDR3 protein. The sample includes thousands of distinct CDR3 sequences, approximately 27% of them seen just once. The source is a human donor with active COVID-19. The sequenced sample consisted of blood. V gene TRBV5-1 combines with J gene TRBJ2-3; 13 nucleotides line up with TRBD2. CDR3 DNA sequence: TGCGCCAGCAGCACGGGACTAGCGGGAAACACAGATACGCAGTATTTT. Protein sequence: CASSTGLAGNTDTQYF.